Each of the 32 T cell receptor beta chains below was sequenced from the same sample in a study of PD-1 blockade in classical Hodgkin lymphoma. TCRdb's copy holds only in-frame clones and misses some; the assay was immunoSEQ multiplex PCR. The table records around 30,000 clones, 92% of them present only once. The sample's time point: cycle 4 day 1 (C4D1), after six to seven weeks of nivolumab. Each patient's relapse followed autologous stem cell transplantation, and brentuximab vedotin exposure varied. Magnetic negative selection was used to purify CD4+ T cells from thawed PBMCs. Source: CD4+ T cells from blood, taken before the fourth cycle of nivolumab. The receptors were gathered from a human donor with classical Hodgkin lymphoma.

The gene calls are TRBV25-1 and TRBJ2-7; 10 bases are shared with TRBD1. Germline assignment: CDR1 MGHDK and CDR2 SYGVNS. V shed 3 bases and J 7 bases; nucleotides not matched to a gene: 12. The length of the CDR3 is 16 residues. In nucleotides, the CDR3 is TGTGCCAGCAGTGACTCACCAAGACAGGGGGCATGGGAGCAGTACTTC. It specifies CASSDSPRQGAWEQYF.

The gene calls are TRBV19 and TRBJ1-1; no reliable D call. V lost 3 bases, J lost 3 bases, and 11 bases lay in between. The CDR3 runs 14 residues. The V gene's germline CDR1 is LNHDA and CDR2 SQIVND (reference sequence). As DNA, the CDR3 is TGTGCCAGTAGTATCCTGGTATCAGACACTGAAGCTTTCTTT. Residues: CASSILVSDTEAFF. The whole variable domain, remainder taken from reference TRBV19 and TRBJ1-1, is DGGITQSPKYLFRKEGQNVTLSCEQNLNHDAMYWYRQDPGQGLRLIYYSQIVNDFQKGDIAEGYSVSREKKESFPLTVTSAQKNPTAFYLCASSILVSDTEAFFGQGTRLTVV.

The genes are TRBV11-2 and TRBJ2-7; D might be TRBD1 (6 bases). Germline V lookup: CDR1 SGHAT, CDR2 FQNNGV. Trimming pared 1 base from V and 2 bases from J, leaving 15 bases between. The length of the CDR3 is 16 residues. The CDR3 loop reads CASSLVRGRGPYEQYF. The CDR3 DNA sequence: TGTGCCAGCAGCTTAGTACGCGGCAGGGGACCCTACGAGCAGTACTTC.

CDR3 protein: CASTKGGSTEAFF. Here the CDR3 DNA reads TGTGCCAGCACCAAGGGAGGGAGCACTGAAGCTTTCTTT. This sequence joins TRBV7-3 and TRBJ1-1; D gene unclear. V gave up 7 bases and J gave up 4 bases, with 13 bases separating them. CDR3 size: 13 residues. Germline CDR1 SGHTA, CDR2 FQGTGA.

The genes are TRBV15 and TRBJ1-3; a possible D gene is TRBD1 (6 bases). CDR1 LNHNV and CDR2 YYDKDF come from the germline V gene (reference sequence). The V end was cut by 5 bases, the J end by 8 bases, with 13 bases between. This CDR3 contains 13 residues. The CDR3 is CATSGGAVDTIYF. For the CDR3, the DNA is TGTGCCACCAGCGGGGGCGCGGTAGACACCATATATTTT.

This CDR3 is CAWSVGLAGANEQFF. In nucleotides, the CDR3 is TGTGCCTGGAGTGTAGGACTAGCGGGAGCCAATGAGCAGTTCTTC. J is TRBJ2-1 and V is TRBV30, with 13 positions matching TRBD2. The V segment lost 0 bases and the J segment 6 bases; nucleotides outside the gene matches: 2. Germline-derived CDR1 and CDR2 are GTSNPN and SVGIG (reference sequence). The CDR3 is 15 amino acids.

This chain joins TRBV7-3 and TRBJ2-7; D is possibly TRBD2 (6 bases). V was pared by 8 bases and J by 6 bases, with 23 bases between. CDR1 is SGHTA, CDR2 FQGTGA, per germline. The CDR3 has 15 residues. The CDR3 loop is CASSPSGGLGSEQYF. CDR3 coding DNA: TGTGCCAGCTCCCCCTCTGGAGGCCTCGGGAGCGAGCAGTACTTC.

This rearrangement joins TRBV27 to TRBJ2-7; D is unclear. This CDR3 is 15 amino acids long. Deletions cut 1 base from V and 2 bases from J, with 12 bases between. CDR1 MNHEY and CDR2 SMNVEV come from the germline V gene (reference sequence). DNA of the CDR3: TGTGCCAGCAGTTTATTGCCTCGAGGACCCTACGAGCAGTACTTC. This sequence encodes CASSLLPRGPYEQYF.

This sequence joins TRBV28 and TRBJ1-5; D might be TRBD1 (6 bases). V was trimmed by 10 bases and J by 8 bases, leaving 21 bases between them. The CDR3 has 14 amino acids. Germline CDR1 MDHEN, CDR2 SYDVKM. This CDR3 reads CATYGAQGRKPQHF. DNA of the CDR3: TGTGCCACCTATGGGGCACAGGGTCGAAAGCCCCAGCATTTT. Full variable domain (missing parts from reference TRBV28 and TRBJ1-5): DVKVTQSSRYLVKRTGEKVFLECVQDMDHENMFWYRQDPGLGLRLIYFSYDVKMKEKGDIPEGYSVSREKKERFSLILESASTNQTSMYLCATYGAQGRKPQHFGDGTRLSIL.

The chain carries TRBV2 and TRBJ1-2, with 12 bases aligning to TRBD1. Per the germline V gene, CDR1 is SNHLY and CDR2 is FYNNEI. This CDR3 comprises 14 residues. Trimming at V came to 6 bases and at J to 6 bases, leaving 5 bases not matched to a gene. This CDR3 reads CASRGDRGQDGYTF. The CDR3, as DNA: TGTGCCAGCAGAGGGGACAGGGGGCAGGATGGCTACACCTTC.

The genes are TRBV7-9 and TRBJ2-1, with TRBD1 identical over 7 bases. The J segment lost 0 bases and the V segment lost 6 bases, leaving 5 bases of the junction unmatched. The CDR3 has 15 amino acids. Germline values: CDR1 SEHNR, CDR2 FQNEAQ (reference sequence). The CDR3 sequence is CASSSQGSSYNEQFF. Here the CDR3 DNA reads TGTGCCAGCAGTTCACAGGGGAGCTCCTACAATGAGCAGTTCTTC.

This clone was recorded once. V is TRBV4-2 and J is TRBJ2-1, with 12 bases aligning to TRBD2. V was clipped by 4 bases and J by 0 bases; unmatched bases: 4. This CDR3 is 17 amino acids long. Germline assignment: CDR1 LGHNA and CDR2 YNFKEQ. For the CDR3, the DNA is TGTGCCAGCAGCCCCACTAGCGGGGGGAGCTCCTACAATGAGCAGTTCTTC. Translation: CASSPTSGGSSYNEQFF.

The CDR3 region has the DNA TGCGCCAGCAGCCAAGACGCTAGCGGGAGAACTGAGCAGTTCTTC. Its translation is CASSQDASGRTEQFF. The V and J genes are TRBV4-1 and TRBJ2-1; 10 nucleotides agree with TRBD2. CDR1 is MGHRA and CDR2 is YSYEKL in the germline V gene. The CDR3 consists of 15 residues. Unmatched junction bases numbered 5, after V lost 0 bases and J lost 9 bases.

The chain joins TRBV4-2 to TRBJ2-7; 8 bases map to TRBD2. Germline trimming cut 3 bases from V and 5 bases from J; bases unmatched to any gene: 6. Germline V lookup: CDR1 LGHNA, CDR2 YNFKEQ. This CDR3 region has 14 residues. CDR3 in amino acids: CASSQTWREDEQYF. As DNA, the CDR3 is TGTGCCAGCAGCCAGACTTGGCGGGAGGACGAGCAGTACTTC.

The rearrangement links TRBV7-9 to TRBJ2-3; possibly TRBD2 for D (6 bases). V dropped 5 bases and J dropped 3 bases, with 15 bases sitting between them. Germline CDR1 is SEHNR and CDR2 is FQNEAQ (reference sequence). The CDR3 runs 15 residues. The CDR3 DNA sequence: TGTGCCAGCAGCCTTCTCCCGGGAGCGACAGATACGCAGTATTTT. It is translated as CASSLLPGATDTQYF.

The genes are TRBV5-4 and TRBJ2-7, with 7 bases identical to TRBD1. The CDR3 covers 14 residues. J was trimmed by 9 bases and V by 3 bases; bases with no gene match: 12. Germline assignment: CDR1 SGHNT and CDR2 YYREEE (reference sequence). CDR3 protein: CASSSRTGSEAQYF. The CDR3 region has the DNA TGTGCCAGCAGCTCCCGGACAGGTTCGGAAGCGCAGTACTTC.

The chain couples TRBV19 to TRBJ2-5; D not resolved. The CDR3 covers 14 residues. Germline V gene data show CDR1 as LNHDA and CDR2 as SQIVND (reference sequence). The V end lost 5 bases, the J end lost 6 bases, and 16 bases lay between the germline ends. Written as DNA, the CDR3 is TGTGCCAGTAGTTCTGGGCCCGCAAGCCAGACCCAGTACTTC. It is translated as CASSSGPASQTQYF.

The V call is TRBV28, the J call TRBJ1-2; TRBD1 agrees at 11 bases. Per germline, CDR1 MDHEN and CDR2 SYDVKM. This CDR3 is 17 amino acids long. The ends lost 6 bases at V and 0 bases at J; junction bases unmatched: 9. This CDR3 is CASRIGQGARANYGYTF. In DNA form, the CDR3 reads TGTGCCAGCAGGATCGGACAGGGGGCGAGAGCTAACTATGGCTACACCTTC.

The gene calls are TRBV5-4 and TRBJ2-3; 8 positions agree with TRBD1. The CDR3 has 15 residues. The germline V gene encodes CDR1 SGHNT and CDR2 YYREEE (reference sequence). Trimming at V came to 0 bases and at J to 3 bases, leaving 3 bases not matched to a gene. CDR3 residues: CASSLGQGSTDTQYF. CDR3 nucleotide sequence: TGTGCCAGCAGCTTGGGACAGGGGTCTACAGATACGCAGTATTTT.

The chain carries TRBV19 and TRBJ2-7, with D hard to call. Germline V gene sequence: CDR1 LNHDA, CDR2 SQIVND (reference sequence). The CDR3 spans 15 residues. Trimming pared 1 base from V and 4 bases from J, leaving 14 bases between. The CDR3 region has the DNA TGTGCCAGTAGTATAGCCGGCGAGCCCTCTTACGAGCAGTACTTC. Translated, it gives CASSIAGEPSYEQYF.

This clone occurred once. The gene calls are TRBV15 and TRBJ2-1, with 10 positions matching TRBD2. This CDR3 region has 15 residues. Per germline, CDR1 LNHNV and CDR2 YYDKDF (reference sequence). Trimming took 5 bases from V and 3 from J; bases not matched to a gene: 4. CDR3 nucleotide sequence: TGTGCCACCAGCTTGAGCGGGAGGGACTACAATGAGCAGTTCTTC. Its translation: CATSLSGRDYNEQFF.

The chain uses TRBV6-6 and TRBJ1-1; D not certain. The V gene lost 2 bases and the J gene lost 1 base, with 8 bases spanning the gap. Germline V CDR1 and CDR2: MNHNY, SVGAGI (reference sequence). This CDR3 spans 14 amino acids. CDR3 DNA sequence: TGTGCCAGCAGTTACAGTAGCCCGAACACTGAAGCTTTCTTT. Translated: CASSYSSPNTEAFF.

The J gene is TRBJ1-1, the V gene TRBV28, with a weak D call TRBD1 (6 bases). The V end lost 3 bases, the J end lost 8 bases, and 16 bases lay between the germline ends. The CDR3 is made up of 14 amino acids. CDR1 is MDHEN and CDR2 is SYDVKM in the germline V gene. In DNA form, the CDR3 reads TGTGCCAGCAGTTTTTTGGGGGGGCGCGTGGAAGCTTTCTTT. It yields the protein CASSFLGGRVEAFF.

The rearrangement joins TRBV19 to TRBJ2-7, with TRBD1 identical over 9 bases. With 5 bases clipped from V and 0 bases from J, the junction kept 8 bases outside the gene matches. The germline gives CDR1 LNHDA, CDR2 SQIVND (reference sequence). The CDR3 is 16 amino acids. The DNA of the CDR3 is TGTGCCAGTAGTCGTCGGGGGACAGGGAGCTCCTACGAGCAGTACTTC. It yields the protein CASSRRGTGSSYEQYF.

This chain joins TRBV9 and TRBJ1-3; D gene uncertain. The germline V gene has CDR1 SGDLS and CDR2 YYNGEE. The CDR3 extends over 16 amino acids. V lost 2 bases to trimming and J lost 0 bases, with 12 bases between them. The CDR3 region is CASSVKTATSGNTIYF. CDR3 sequence (DNA): TGTGCCAGCAGCGTCAAGACGGCGACCTCTGGAAACACCATATATTTT.

The genes are TRBV11-2 and TRBJ1-3, with unresolved D. Germline V gene sequence: CDR1 SGHAT, CDR2 FQNNGV. The ends were cut back, 0 bases at V and 0 bases at J, with 9 bases in the middle. This CDR3 has 16 residues. The CDR3 DNA sequence: TGTGCCAGCAGCTTAGAAGGCCGGCGCTCTGGAAACACCATATATTTT. This translates into CASSLEGRRSGNTIYF.

The chain joins TRBV6-4 to TRBJ2-3; 11 bases are shared with TRBD2. CDR1 and CDR2 (germline): MRHNA, SNTAGT. The CDR3 has 16 amino acids. Unmatched junction bases numbered 1, after V lost 1 base and J lost 1 base. DNA of the CDR3: TGTGCCAGCAGTGACTTGACTAGCGGGGGCACAGATACGCAGTATTTT. It is translated as CASSDLTSGGTDTQYF.

The J gene is TRBJ2-3, the V gene TRBV6-1; 7 positions match TRBD2. V lost 6 bases and J lost 6; bases outside the gene matches: 6. Germline assignment: CDR1 MNHNS and CDR2 SASEGT. This CDR3 region has 13 residues. CDR3 DNA sequence: TGTGCCAGCAGATCCGGGGGGAAGGATACGCAGTATTTT. It codes for CASRSGGKDTQYF.

J is TRBJ1-5 and V is TRBV29-1; D ambiguous. The CDR3 runs 13 residues. The germline V and J ends were trimmed by 7 bases and 0 bases, with 10 bases remaining between them. Germline V lookup: CDR1 SQVTM, CDR2 ANQGSEA. The CDR3 reads CSASHDSNQPQHF. For the CDR3, the DNA is TGCAGCGCCTCGCATGATAGCAATCAGCCCCAGCATTTT.

The chain's CDR3 is CASSLGDRGTYEQYF. The CDR3 DNA reads TGTGCCAGCAGCTTGGGGGATAGGGGCACCTACGAGCAGTACTTC. This sequence joins TRBV5-6 and TRBJ2-7; TRBD1 might be the D (5 bases). The CDR3 length is 15 residues. Germline V gene sequence: CDR1 SGHDT, CDR2 YYEEEE. V lost 0 bases to trimming and J lost 2 bases, with 12 bases between them.

The chain joins TRBV7-9 to TRBJ1-2; no clear D gene. The CDR3 runs to 13 residues. CDR1 and CDR2 from the germline V gene are SEHNR and FQNEAQ (reference sequence). Between the trimmed V and J ends, which lost 0 bases and 7 bases, there was a span of 9 bases. CDR3 in DNA: TGTGCCAGCAGCTTAGCCTTTGGGGTTGGCTACACCTTC. This gives the protein CASSLAFGVGYTF.

The chain joins TRBV14 to TRBJ2-5; no clear D. Germline V gives CDR1 SGHDN, CDR2 FVKESK. The CDR3 is 13 amino acids. The V and J ends lost 1 base and 4 bases respectively, with 7 bases between them. The CDR3 protein is CASSQGIRETQYF. The CDR3 DNA is TGTGCCAGCAGCCAAGGGATACGAGAGACCCAGTACTTC.